These T cell receptor beta chains were read from a single sample in a study of memory CD4+ T cells and cytomegalovirus serostatus. Assay: immunoSEQ multiplex PCR; the TCRdb copy retains only in-frame clones and omits some. The table records more than 55,000 clones, more than 75% of them present only once. The sample consisted of memory CD4+ T cells from blood. Receptor source: an adult in good health and CMV-seronegative. The CDR3 runs from the conserved cysteine through the conserved F or W. Each record gives: D gene, clone size, V gene, J gene, CDR3 protein, CDR3 DNA. A D gene is named only where the DNA matches it firmly. Not all rows give a size; the values are once, few, many and, for expanded clones, a class.

TRBD1,.,TRBV7-2,TRBJ2-5,CASSPGQVQETQYF,TGTGCCAGCAGCCCGGGACAGGTCCAAGAGACCCAGTACTTC
TRBD2,.,TRBV5-1,TRBJ2-3,CASSPLGLATDTQYF,TGCGCCAGCAGCCCCCTGGGACTAGCAACAGATACGCAGTATTTT
.,.,TRBV7-9,TRBJ2-7,CASSLMYEQYF,TGTGCCAGCAGCTTAATGTACGAGCAGTACTTC
TRBD1,.,TRBV7-2,TRBJ1-5,CASSPRDRRTFSNQPQHF,TGTGCCAGCAGCCCCCGGGACAGGCGCACATTTAGCAATCAGCCCCAGCATTTT
TRBD2,.,TRBV2,TRBJ2-7,CASRPSGRRYEQYF,TGTGCCAGCAGGCCAAGCGGGAGGCGCTACGAGCAGTACTTC
.,.,TRBV9,TRBJ1-1,CASSPRVLGNTEAFF,TGTGCCAGCAGCCCTCGGGTTCTCGGGAACACTGAAGCTTTCTTT
TRBD2,.,TRBV5-4,TRBJ2-5,CASGAGGYQETQYF,TGTGCCAGCGGGGCGGGGGGGTACCAAGAGACCCAGTACTTC
TRBD1,.,TRBV5-1,TRBJ2-7,CASSLMPGGSSYEQYF,TGCGCCAGCAGCTTAATGCCAGGGGGTAGTAGCTACGAGCAGTACTTC
.,.,TRBV7-7,TRBJ2-3,CASSPDLADTQYF,TGTGCCAGCAGCCCGGACTTGGCAGATACGCAGTATTTT
TRBD1,.,TRBV18,TRBJ1-5,CASSPTGGPYQPQHF,TGTGCCAGCTCACCGACAGGGGGCCCTTATCAGCCCCAGCATTTT
.,.,TRBV9,TRBJ1-2,CASSVVTASAYGYTF,TGTGCCAGCAGCGTAGTGACCGCCTCGGCCTATGGCTACACCTTC
TRBD1,.,TRBV6-6,TRBJ2-4,CASSPKTGALDIQYF,TGTGCCAGCAGCCCTAAGACAGGGGCGTTGGACATTCAGTACTTC
TRBD1,.,TRBV5-1,TRBJ1-2,CASKEGTGLNYGYTF,TGCGCCAGCAAAGAGGGGACAGGCCTTAACTATGGCTACACCTTC
.,.,TRBV19,TRBJ1-5,CASSTGFNQPQHF,TGTGCCAGTTCGACAGGCTTCAATCAGCCCCAGCATTTT
.,.,TRBV27,TRBJ1-3,CASRKLTQGQFPGNTIYF,TGTGCCAGCAGAAAGCTCACTCAAGGACAGTTTCCGGGAAACACCATATATTTT
.,few,TRBV4-1,TRBJ1-2,CASSGRGPGYSYTF,TGCGCCAGCAGCGGCCGGGGGCCAGGCTATAGCTACACCTTC
TRBD1,.,TRBV7-2,TRBJ1-1,CASSLRTGTAEAFF,TGTGCCAGCAGCCTAAGGACAGGGACCGCTGAAGCTTTCTTT
.,.,TRBV6-5,TRBJ2-7,CASSYSSIAGEQYF,TGTGCCAGCAGTTACTCGTCGATAGCCGGCGAGCAGTACTTC
TRBD1,.,TRBV28,TRBJ2-7,CASSSFRGNYEQYF,TGTGCCAGCAGTTCATTCAGGGGGAACTACGAGCAGTACTTC
.,.,TRBV6-1,TRBJ1-2,CAARPRQDYYGYTF,TGTGCAGCCCGGCCCAGGCAGGACTACTATGGCTACACCTTC
.,.,TRBV28,TRBJ2-5,CASSLRGGLKETQYF,TGTGCCAGCAGTCTACGAGGGGGTCTTAAGGAGACCCAGTACTTC
TRBD1,few,TRBV7-9,TRBJ1-1,CASSLGQGSTEAFF,TGTGCCAGCAGCTTGGGACAGGGTTCCACTGAAGCTTTCTTT
.,.,TRBV28,TRBJ1-4,CASSHGGPPGEKLFF,TGTGCCAGCAGCCACGGGGGGCCTCCCGGTGAAAAACTGTTTTTT
.,few,TRBV4-1,TRBJ1-3,CASSQPGVTGNTIYF,TGCGCCAGCAGCCAACCAGGGGTGACTGGAAACACCATATATTTT
TRBD2,.,TRBV7-9,TRBJ2-7,CASSRGPSGGEQYF,TGTGCCAGCAGCCGCGGACCCTCGGGAGGCGAGCAGTACTTC
.,.,TRBV9,TRBJ1-1,CASSVASGLNTEAFF,TGTGCCAGCAGCGTAGCCTCCGGGCTTAACACTGAAGCTTTCTTT
.,.,TRBV18,TRBJ2-6,CASSLTGSGANVLTF,TGTGCCAGCTCACTAACAGGCTCTGGGGCCAACGTCCTGACTTTC
TRBD2,once,TRBV19,TRBJ2-1,CASSIVLAGALNEQFF,TGTGCCAGTAGTATAGTACTAGCGGGGGCATTGAATGAGCAGTTCTTC
.,few,TRBV2,TRBJ2-7,CASSEAYRPEQYF,TGTGCCAGCAGTGAAGCGTACAGGCCCGAGCAGTACTTC
.,.,TRBV10-1,TRBJ2-1,CASSEYHGNNEQFF,TGCGCCAGCAGTGAGTATCATGGAAACAATGAGCAGTTCTTC
.,once,TRBV29-1,TRBJ1-2,CSVPLTVRDGGYTF,TGCAGCGTCCCTCTCACAGTCAGGGACGGAGGCTACACCTTC
.,.,TRBV6-5,TRBJ1-1,CASSYLPGRMNTEAFF,TGTGCCAGCAGTTACTTACCAGGGCGCATGAACACTGAAGCTTTCTTT
.,few,TRBV29-1,TRBJ1-1,CSGKQGLNTEAFF,TGCAGCGGAAAACAGGGTCTGAACACTGAAGCTTTCTTT
.,.,TRBV7-2,TRBJ2-5,CASSRRETQYF,TGTGCCAGCAGCCGACGAGAGACCCAGTACTTC
.,.,TRBV9,TRBJ1-1,CASSVGSSTNTEAFF,TGTGCCAGCAGCGTAGGATCCTCCACGAACACTGAAGCTTTCTTT
TRBD2,.,TRBV10-2,TRBJ2-1,CASSFTSGYGNEQFF,TGCGCCAGCAGCTTTACTAGCGGGTACGGGAATGAGCAGTTCTTC
.,.,TRBV28,TRBJ1-5,CASSLGNQPQHF,TGTGCCAGCAGTTTAGGCAATCAGCCCCAGCATTTT
.,.,TRBV19,TRBJ1-2,CASRDGGFILYGYTF,TGTGCCAGTAGAGACGGGGGCTTTATCCTCTATGGCTACACCTTC
.,few,TRBV30,TRBJ1-1,CAWSAWHLNTEAFF,TGTGCCTGGAGTGCATGGCACTTGAACACTGAAGCTTTCTTT
TRBD1,few,TRBV7-3,TRBJ1-2,CASSTLGQAGYTF,TGTGCCAGCAGCACCTTGGGACAGGCTGGCTACACCTTC
.,.,TRBV11-1,TRBJ1-1,CASSHPPRNTEAFF,TGTGCCAGCAGCCATCCCCCCAGGAACACTGAAGCTTTCTTT
TRBD1,.,TRBV11-3,TRBJ2-5,CASSPGQVPGGETQYF,TGTGCCAGCAGCCCGGGACAGGTCCCAGGAGGCGAGACCCAGTACTTC
TRBD2,few,TRBV5-1,TRBJ2-5,CASSKGLAGIGRQETQYF,TGCGCCAGCAGCAAGGGACTAGCGGGAATAGGGCGACAAGAGACCCAGTACTTC
.,.,TRBV6-1,TRBJ1-5,CASSAVWAGIYSNQPQHF,TGTGCCAGCAGTGCTGTGTGGGCAGGTATTTATAGCAATCAGCCCCAGCATTTT
.,few,TRBV2,TRBJ2-1,CASSAYNEQFF,TGTGCCAGCAGTGCGTACAATGAGCAGTTCTTC
.,.,TRBV19,TRBJ1-1,CASKPEQYTEAFF,TGTGCCAGTAAACCGGAACAGTACACTGAAGCTTTCTTT
.,.,TRBV2,TRBJ1-2,CASRLQGDYGYTF,TGTGCCAGCAGGCTACAGGGAGACTATGGCTACACCTTC
TRBD1,.,TRBV5-1,TRBJ2-3,CASSGQGRGGTDTQYF,TGCGCCAGCAGCGGACAGGGGAGAGGGGGCACAGATACGCAGTATTTT
TRBD2,.,TRBV19,TRBJ2-7,CASSTSGFSYEQYF,TGTGCCAGTAGTACTAGCGGCTTTTCCTACGAGCAGTACTTC
.,.,TRBV5-1,TRBJ1-4,CASSLAGTTNEKLFF,TGCGCCAGCAGCTTGGCCGGGACAACTAATGAAAAACTGTTTTTT
.,.,TRBV6-1,TRBJ1-5,CASSEARRVNQPQHF,TGTGCCAGCAGCGAAGCGCGAAGGGTCAATCAGCCCCAGCATTTT
TRBD1,.,TRBV19,TRBJ2-7,CASSIRDRGRDEQYF,TGTGCCAGTAGTATTCGGGACAGGGGAAGAGACGAGCAGTACTTC
.,.,TRBV2,TRBJ2-5,CASSGRLAETQYF,TGTGCCAGCAGTGGCCGACTTGCGGAGACCCAGTACTTC
.,.,TRBV28,TRBJ2-7,CASSLKPGLYEQYF,TGTGCCAGCAGTTTAAAGCCGGGGCTGTACGAGCAGTACTTC
.,.,TRBV7-9,TRBJ1-5,CASSPDGQWRQPQHF,TGTGCCAGCAGCCCTGACGGTCAGTGGCGCCAGCCCCAGCATTTT